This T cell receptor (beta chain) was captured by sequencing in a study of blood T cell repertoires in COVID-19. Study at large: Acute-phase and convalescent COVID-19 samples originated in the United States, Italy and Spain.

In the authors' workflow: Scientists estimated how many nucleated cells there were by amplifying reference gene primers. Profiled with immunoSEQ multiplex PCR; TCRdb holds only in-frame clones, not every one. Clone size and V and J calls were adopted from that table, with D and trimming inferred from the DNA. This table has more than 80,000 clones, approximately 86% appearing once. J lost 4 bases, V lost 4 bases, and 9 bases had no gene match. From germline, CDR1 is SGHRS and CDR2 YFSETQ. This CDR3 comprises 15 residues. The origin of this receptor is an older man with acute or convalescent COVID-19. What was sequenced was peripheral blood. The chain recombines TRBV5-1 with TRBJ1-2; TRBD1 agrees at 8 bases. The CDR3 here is CASSNPQGESYGYTF. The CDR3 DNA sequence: TGCGCCAGCAGCAATCCACAGGGGGAATCCTATGGCTACACCTTC.